This T cell receptor beta chain was recovered during a study of preoperative IRX-2 immunotherapy in early breast cancer. This clone was seen a few times. Trimming took 1 base from V and 3 from J, leaving 6 bases between them. Germline CDR1 is MGHDK and CDR2 is SYGVNS. CDR3 length equals 14 residues. Treatment reported: preoperative locoregional IRX-2 cytokine immunotherapy. Samples came from a phase Ib trial of preoperative locoregional IRX-2 cytokine immunotherapy. Data came from immunoSEQ multiplex PCR; TCRdb stores just in-frame clones and leaves some out. This sample carries around 30,000 clones, about four fifths of them seen once, and the ten largest clones take about 2.4%.

The V gene is TRBV25-1, the J gene TRBJ2-2; possible D gene TRBD2, 6 bases. The source of this sequence is a human donor with breast cancer. Sequencing was performed on lymph node tissue, taken before IRX-2 immunotherapy. The CDR3 region has the DNA TGTGCCAGCAGTGAATGGAGGGACACCGGGGAGCTGTTTTTT. It is translated as CASSEWRDTGELFF.